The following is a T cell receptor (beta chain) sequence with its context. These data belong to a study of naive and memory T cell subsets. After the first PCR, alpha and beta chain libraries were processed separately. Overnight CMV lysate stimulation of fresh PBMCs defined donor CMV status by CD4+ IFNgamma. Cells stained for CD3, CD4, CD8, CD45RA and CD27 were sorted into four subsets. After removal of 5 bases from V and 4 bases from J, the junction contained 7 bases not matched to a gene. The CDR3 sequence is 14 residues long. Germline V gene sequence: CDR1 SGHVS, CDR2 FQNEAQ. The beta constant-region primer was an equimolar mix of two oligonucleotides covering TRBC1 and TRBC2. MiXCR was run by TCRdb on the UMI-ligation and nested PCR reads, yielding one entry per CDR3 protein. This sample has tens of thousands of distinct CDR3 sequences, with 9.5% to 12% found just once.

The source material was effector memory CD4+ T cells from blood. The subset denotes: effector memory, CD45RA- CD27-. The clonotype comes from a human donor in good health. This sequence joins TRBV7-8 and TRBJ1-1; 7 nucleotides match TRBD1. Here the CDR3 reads CASSARQGLTEAFF. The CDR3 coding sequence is TGTGCCAGCAGCGCCCGACAGGGACTCACTGAAGCTTTCTTT.